This record concerns one T cell receptor (beta chain) sequence. Its antigen is not known. CDR3 length: 16 amino acids. The V and J ends lost 0 bases and 2 bases respectively, with 11 bases between them. Amplification used 60 Vbeta primers and 13 Jbeta primers. Authors' methods: Some 10 million shared chains were among the about 80 million unique TCR beta chains that a later analysis counted. The table came from immunoSEQ multiplex PCR; TCRdb's copy has only in-frame clones and leaves some out. D and trimming were read from the DNA, whereas the V and J calls and clone size are those reported in that table. The sample comprises just under 250,000 clones, over 80% of which are singletons, and 5% to 6% rests with the top ten. The sample comes from a study of cytomegalovirus exposure and HLA in healthy donors. About the study: When fewer than 500 donors were genotyped, about 81% of them were found to fall in the Caucasian-associated ancestry cluster. Whole-study results and caveats: The CMV antigen specificity of a few CMV-associated chains was confirmed through in vitro analysis. Segments of the TCR beta V type were, in most cases, productive about 87% or about 30% of the time in an earlier analysis.

Sequencing was performed on PBMCs. This chain joins TRBV23-1 and TRBJ1-5; a weak D match, TRBD1 (5 bases). TRBV23-1 is an ORF; its function is uncertain. This receptor was taken from a woman in her forties in good health and CMV-seropositive. In DNA, the CDR3 is TGCGCCAGCAGTCAATCGCCACCGGGGGGCAATCAGCCCCAGCATTTT. Translated: CASSQSPPGGNQPQHF.